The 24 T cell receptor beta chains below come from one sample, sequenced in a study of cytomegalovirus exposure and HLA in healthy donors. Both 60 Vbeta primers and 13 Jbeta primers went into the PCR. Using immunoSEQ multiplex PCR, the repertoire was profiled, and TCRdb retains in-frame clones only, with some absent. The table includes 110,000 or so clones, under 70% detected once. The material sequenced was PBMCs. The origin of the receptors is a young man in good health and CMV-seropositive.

The CDR3: CASSDPTGRFSNQPQHF. The CDR3 DNA follows: TGTGCCAGCAGTGACCCGACGGGAAGATTCAGCAATCAGCCCCAGCATTTT. The J gene is TRBJ1-5, the V gene TRBV2; D gene ambiguous. The CDR3 has 17 amino acids. Trimming removed 3 bases from V and 1 base from J, with 16 bases in between. In germline, CDR1 is SNHLY, CDR2 FYNNEI.

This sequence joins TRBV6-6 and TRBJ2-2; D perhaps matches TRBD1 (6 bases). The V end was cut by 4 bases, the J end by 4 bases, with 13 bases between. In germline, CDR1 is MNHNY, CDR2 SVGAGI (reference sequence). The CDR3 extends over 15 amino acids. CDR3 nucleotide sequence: TGTGCCAGCAGTTCGACTGGGGGCAGCACCGGGGAGCTGTTTTTT. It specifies CASSSTGGSTGELFF.

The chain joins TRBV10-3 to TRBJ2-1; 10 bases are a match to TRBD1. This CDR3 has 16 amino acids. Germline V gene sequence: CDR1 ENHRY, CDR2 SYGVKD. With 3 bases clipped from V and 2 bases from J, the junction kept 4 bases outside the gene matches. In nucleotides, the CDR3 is TGTGCCATCAGTGATCCGGGACAGGGGACCTACAATGAGCAGTTCTTC. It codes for CAISDPGQGTYNEQFF.

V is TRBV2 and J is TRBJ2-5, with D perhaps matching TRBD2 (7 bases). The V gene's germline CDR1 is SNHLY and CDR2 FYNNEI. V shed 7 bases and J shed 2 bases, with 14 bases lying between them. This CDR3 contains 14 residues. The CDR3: CASNWGGPQETQYF. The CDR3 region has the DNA TGTGCCAGCAATTGGGGGGGGCCTCAAGAGACCCAGTACTTC.

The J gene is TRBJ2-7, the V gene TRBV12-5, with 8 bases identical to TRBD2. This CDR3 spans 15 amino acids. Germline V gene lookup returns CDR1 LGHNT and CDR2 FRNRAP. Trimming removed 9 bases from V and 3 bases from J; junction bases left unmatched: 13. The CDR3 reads CASPGLRGVNYEQYV. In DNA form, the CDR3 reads TGTGCTAGCCCTGGGTTGCGGGGGGTGAACTACGAGCAGTACGTC.

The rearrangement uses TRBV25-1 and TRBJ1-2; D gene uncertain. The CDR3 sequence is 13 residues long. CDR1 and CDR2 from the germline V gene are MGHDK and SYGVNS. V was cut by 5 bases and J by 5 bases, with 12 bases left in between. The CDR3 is CASSKTESYGYTF. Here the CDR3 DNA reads TGTGCCAGCAGTAAAACAGAAAGTTATGGCTACACCTTC.

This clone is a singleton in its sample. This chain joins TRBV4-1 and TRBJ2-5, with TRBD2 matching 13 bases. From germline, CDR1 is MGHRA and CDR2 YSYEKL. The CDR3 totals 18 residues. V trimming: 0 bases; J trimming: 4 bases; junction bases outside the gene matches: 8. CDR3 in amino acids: CASSQELAGGQLAETQYF. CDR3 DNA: TGCGCCAGCAGCCAAGAACTAGCGGGGGGGCAATTGGCAGAGACCCAGTACTTC.

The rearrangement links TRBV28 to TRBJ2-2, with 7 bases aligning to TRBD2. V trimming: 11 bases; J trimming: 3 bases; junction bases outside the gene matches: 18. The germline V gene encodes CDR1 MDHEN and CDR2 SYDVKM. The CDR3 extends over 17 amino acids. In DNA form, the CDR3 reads TGTGCCTCCAGGGAATCTTTGGGGGGGAAGGACACCGGGGAGCTGTTTTTT. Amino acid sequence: CASRESLGGKDTGELFF. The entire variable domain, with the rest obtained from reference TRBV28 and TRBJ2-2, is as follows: DVKVTQSSRYLVKRTGEKVFLECVQDMDHENMFWYRQDPGLGLRLIYFSYDVKMKEKGDIPEGYSVSREKKERFSLILESASTNQTSMYLCASRESLGGKDTGELFFGEGSRLTVL.

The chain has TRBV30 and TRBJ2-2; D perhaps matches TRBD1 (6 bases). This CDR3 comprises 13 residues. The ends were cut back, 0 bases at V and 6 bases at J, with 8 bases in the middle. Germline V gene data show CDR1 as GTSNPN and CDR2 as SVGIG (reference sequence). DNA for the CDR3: TGTGCCTGGAGTGTTCAGGGGTCCGGGGAGCTGTTTTTT. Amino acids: CAWSVQGSGELFF.

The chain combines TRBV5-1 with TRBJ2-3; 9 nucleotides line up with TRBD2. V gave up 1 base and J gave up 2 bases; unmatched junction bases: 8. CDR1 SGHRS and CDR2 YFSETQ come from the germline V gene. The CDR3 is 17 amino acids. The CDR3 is CASSLRLAGRYTDTQYF. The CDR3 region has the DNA TGCGCCAGCAGCTTGCGTCTAGCGGGGAGATACACAGATACGCAGTATTTT.

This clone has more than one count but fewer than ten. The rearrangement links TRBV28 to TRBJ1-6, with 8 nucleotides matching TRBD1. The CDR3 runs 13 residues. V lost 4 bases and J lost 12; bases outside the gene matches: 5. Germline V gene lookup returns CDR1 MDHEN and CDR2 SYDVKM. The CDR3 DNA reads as TGTGCCAGCAGTTCCAGGGGGCTGTTACCCCTCCACTTT. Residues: CASSSRGLLPLHF.

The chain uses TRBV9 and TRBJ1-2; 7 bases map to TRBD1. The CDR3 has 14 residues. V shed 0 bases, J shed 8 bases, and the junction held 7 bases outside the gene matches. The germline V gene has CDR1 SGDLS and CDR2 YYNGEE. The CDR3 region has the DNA TGTGCCAGCAGCGTAGGTGGGACAGCCAACGGCTACACCTTC. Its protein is CASSVGGTANGYTF.

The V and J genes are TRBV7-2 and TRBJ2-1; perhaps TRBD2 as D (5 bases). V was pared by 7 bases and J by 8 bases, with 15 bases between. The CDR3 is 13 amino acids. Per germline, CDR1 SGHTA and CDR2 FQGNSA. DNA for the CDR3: TGTGCCAGCAACTTTCCCGGACTCGATGAGCAGTTCTTC. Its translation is CASNFPGLDEQFF.

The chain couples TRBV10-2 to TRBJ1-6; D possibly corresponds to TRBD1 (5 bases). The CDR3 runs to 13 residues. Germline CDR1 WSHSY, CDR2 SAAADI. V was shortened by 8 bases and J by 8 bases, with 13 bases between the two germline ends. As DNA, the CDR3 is TGCGCCAGCTGGTGGGGGGGAGATTCACCCCTCCACTTT. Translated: CASWWGGDSPLHF.

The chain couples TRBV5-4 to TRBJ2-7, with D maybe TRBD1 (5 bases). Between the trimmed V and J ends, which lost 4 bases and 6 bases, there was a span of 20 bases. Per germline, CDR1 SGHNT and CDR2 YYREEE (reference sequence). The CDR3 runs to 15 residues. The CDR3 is CASSPTRQPGSEQYF. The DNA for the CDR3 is TGTGCCAGCAGCCCGACGCGACAGCCCGGGTCCGAGCAGTACTTC.

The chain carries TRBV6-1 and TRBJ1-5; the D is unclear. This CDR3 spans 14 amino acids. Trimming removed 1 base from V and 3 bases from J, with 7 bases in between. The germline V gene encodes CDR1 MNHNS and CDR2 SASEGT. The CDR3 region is CASSEETYNQPQHF. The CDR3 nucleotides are TGTGCCAGCAGTGAAGAAACCTACAATCAGCCCCAGCATTTT.

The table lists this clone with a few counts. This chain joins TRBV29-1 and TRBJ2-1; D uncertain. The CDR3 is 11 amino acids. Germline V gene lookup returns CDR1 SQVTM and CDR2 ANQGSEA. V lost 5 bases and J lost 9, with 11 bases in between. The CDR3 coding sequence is TGCAGCGTTAATGTAGCAAGTGAGCAGTTCTTC. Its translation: CSVNVASEQFF.

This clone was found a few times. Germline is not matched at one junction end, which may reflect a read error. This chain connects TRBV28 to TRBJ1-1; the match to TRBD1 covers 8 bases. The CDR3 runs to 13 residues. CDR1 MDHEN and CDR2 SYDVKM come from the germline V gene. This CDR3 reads CASSLDRGWECLF. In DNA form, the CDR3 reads TGTGCCAGCAGCCTAGACAGGGGATGGGAATGTCTCTTT.

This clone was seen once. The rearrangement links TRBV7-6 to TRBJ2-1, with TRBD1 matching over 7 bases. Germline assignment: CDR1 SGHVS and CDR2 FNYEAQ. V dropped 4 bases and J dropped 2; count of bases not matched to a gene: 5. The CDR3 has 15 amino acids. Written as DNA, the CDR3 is TGTGCCAGCAGCTGGACAGGTTCGCCCTACAATGAGCAGTTCTTC. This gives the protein CASSWTGSPYNEQFF.

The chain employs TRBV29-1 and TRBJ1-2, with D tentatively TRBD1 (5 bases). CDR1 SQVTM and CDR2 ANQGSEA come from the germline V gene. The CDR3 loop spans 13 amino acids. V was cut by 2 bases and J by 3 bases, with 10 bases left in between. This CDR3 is CSVESREDYGYTF. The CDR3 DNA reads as TGCAGCGTTGAAAGCAGGGAAGACTATGGCTACACCTTC.

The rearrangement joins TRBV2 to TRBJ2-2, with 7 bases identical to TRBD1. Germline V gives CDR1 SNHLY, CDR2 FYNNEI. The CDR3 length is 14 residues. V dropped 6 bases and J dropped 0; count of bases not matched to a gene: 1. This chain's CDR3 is CASRGQSNTGELFF. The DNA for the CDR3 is TGTGCCAGCAGGGGACAGTCGAACACCGGGGAGCTGTTTTTT.

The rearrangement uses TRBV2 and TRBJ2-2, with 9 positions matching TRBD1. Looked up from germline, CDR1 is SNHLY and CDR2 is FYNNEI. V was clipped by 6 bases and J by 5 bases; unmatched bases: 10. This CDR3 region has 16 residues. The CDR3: CASSWGTGPRTGELFF. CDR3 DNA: TGTGCCAGCAGCTGGGGGACAGGGCCTCGGACCGGGGAGCTGTTTTTT.

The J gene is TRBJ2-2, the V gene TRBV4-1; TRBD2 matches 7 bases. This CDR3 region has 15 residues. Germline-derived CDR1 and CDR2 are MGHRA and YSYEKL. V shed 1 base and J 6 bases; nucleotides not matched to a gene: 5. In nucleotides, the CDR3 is TGCGCCAGCAGCCAAGGCGGGGGAATTTCCGGGGAGCTGTTTTTT. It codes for CASSQGGGISGELFF.

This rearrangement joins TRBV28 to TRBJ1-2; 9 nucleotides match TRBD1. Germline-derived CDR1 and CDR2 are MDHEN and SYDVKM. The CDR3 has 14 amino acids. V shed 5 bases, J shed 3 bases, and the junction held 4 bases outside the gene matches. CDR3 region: CASSPGQGHYGYTF. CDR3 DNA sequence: TGTGCCAGCAGTCCAGGACAGGGGCACTATGGCTACACCTTC.